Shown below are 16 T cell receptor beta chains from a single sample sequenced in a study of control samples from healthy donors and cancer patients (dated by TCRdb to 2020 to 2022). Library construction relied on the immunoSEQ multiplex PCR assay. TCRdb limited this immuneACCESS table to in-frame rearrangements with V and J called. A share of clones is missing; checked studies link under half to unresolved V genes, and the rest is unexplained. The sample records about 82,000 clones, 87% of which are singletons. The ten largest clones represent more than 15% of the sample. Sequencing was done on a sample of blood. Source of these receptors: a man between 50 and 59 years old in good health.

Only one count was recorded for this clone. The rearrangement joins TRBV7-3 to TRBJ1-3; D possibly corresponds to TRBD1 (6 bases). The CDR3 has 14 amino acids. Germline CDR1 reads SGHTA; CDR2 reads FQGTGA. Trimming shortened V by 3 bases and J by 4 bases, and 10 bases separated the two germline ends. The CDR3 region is CASSFTGPGNTIYF. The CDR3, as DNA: TGTGCCAGCAGCTTTACAGGGCCCGGAAACACCATATATTTT.

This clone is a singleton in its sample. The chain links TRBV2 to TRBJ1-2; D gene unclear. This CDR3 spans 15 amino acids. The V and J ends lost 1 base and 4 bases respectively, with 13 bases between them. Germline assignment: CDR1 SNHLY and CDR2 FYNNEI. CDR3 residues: CASSEGRVKSYGYTF. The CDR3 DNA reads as TGTGCCAGCAGTGAAGGGCGGGTTAAGAGCTATGGCTACACCTTC.

CDR3 DNA sequence: TGTGCCAGCAGTTCCCTGGGAGGGTCAGCCAAAAACATTCAGTACTTC. Its translation is CASSSLGGSAKNIQYF. The chain employs TRBV27 and TRBJ2-4, with 7 bases identical to TRBD2. Germline V gene data show CDR1 as MNHEY and CDR2 as SMNVEV (reference sequence). This CDR3 has 16 amino acids. Unmatched junction bases numbered 6, after V lost 4 bases and J lost 0 bases.

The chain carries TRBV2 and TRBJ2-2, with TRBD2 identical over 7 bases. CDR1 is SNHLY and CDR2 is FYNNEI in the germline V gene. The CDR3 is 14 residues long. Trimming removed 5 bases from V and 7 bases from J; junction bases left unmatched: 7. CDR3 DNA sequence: TGTGCCAGCAGTACCCGTATAGCGGGCGGGGAGCTGTTTTTT. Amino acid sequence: CASSTRIAGGELFF.

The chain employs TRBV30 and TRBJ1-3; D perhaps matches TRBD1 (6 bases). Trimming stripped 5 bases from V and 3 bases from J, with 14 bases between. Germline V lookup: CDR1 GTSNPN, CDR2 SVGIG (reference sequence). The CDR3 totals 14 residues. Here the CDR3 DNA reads TGTGCCTGGGGAAGGGGGGGAAGTGGAAACACCATATATTTT. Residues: CAWGRGGSGNTIYF.

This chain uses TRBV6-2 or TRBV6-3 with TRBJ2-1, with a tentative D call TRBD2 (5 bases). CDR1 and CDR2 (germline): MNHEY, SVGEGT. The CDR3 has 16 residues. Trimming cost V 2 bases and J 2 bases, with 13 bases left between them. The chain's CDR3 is CASSYGLVGTYNEQFF. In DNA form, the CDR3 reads TGTGCCAGCAGTTACGGACTCGTCGGAACCTACAATGAGCAGTTCTTC.

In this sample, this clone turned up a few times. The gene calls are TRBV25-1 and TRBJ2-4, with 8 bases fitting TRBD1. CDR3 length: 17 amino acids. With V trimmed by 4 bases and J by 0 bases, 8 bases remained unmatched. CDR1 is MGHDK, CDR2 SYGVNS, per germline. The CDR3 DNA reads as TGTGCCAGCAGTGCTCCAACAGGGGGACAAGCCAAAAACATTCAGTACTTC. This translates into CASSAPTGGQAKNIQYF. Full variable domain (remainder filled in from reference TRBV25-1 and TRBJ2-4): EADIYQTPRYLVIGTGKKITLECSQTMGHDKMYWYQQDPGMELHLIHYSYGVNSTEKGDLSSESTVSRIRTEHFPLTLESARPSHTSQYLCASSAPTGGQAKNIQYFGAGTRLSVL.

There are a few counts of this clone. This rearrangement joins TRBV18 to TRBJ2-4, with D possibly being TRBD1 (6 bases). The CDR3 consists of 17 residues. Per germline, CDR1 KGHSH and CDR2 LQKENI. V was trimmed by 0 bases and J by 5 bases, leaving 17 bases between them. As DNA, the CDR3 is TGTGCCAGCTCACCACCACCAGGGGACAACTATCAAAACATTCAGTACTTC. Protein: CASSPPPGDNYQNIQYF.

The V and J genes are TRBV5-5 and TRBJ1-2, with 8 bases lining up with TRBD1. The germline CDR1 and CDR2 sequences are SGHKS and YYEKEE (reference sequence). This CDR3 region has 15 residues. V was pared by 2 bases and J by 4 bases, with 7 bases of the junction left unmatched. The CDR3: CASSLSRGRVYGYTF. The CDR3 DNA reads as TGTGCCAGCAGCTTAAGCAGGGGGCGAGTCTATGGCTACACCTTC. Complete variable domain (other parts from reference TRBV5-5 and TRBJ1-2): DAGVTQSPTHLIKTRGQQVTLRCSPISGHKSVSWYQQVLGQGPQFIFQYYEKEERGRGNFPDRFSARQFPNYSSELNVNALLLGDSALYLCASSLSRGRVYGYTFGSGTRLTVV.

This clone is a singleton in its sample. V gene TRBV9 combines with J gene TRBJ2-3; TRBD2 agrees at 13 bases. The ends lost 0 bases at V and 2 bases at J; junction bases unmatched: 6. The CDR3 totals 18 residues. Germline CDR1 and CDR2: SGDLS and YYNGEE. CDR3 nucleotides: TGTGCCAGCAGCGTAGGGAGACTAGCGGGGGGAGCCACAGATACGCAGTATTTT. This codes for CASSVGRLAGGATDTQYF. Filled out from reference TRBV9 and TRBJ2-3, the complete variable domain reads DSGVTQTPKHLITATGQRVTLRCSPRSGDLSVYWYQQSLDQGLQFLIQYYNGEERAKGNILERFSAQQFPDLHSELNLSSLELGDSALYFCASSVGRLAGGATDTQYFGPGTRLTVL.

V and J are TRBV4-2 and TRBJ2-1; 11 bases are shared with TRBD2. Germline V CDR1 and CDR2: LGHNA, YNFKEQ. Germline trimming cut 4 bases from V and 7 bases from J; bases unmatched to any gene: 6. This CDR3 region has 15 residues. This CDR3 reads CASSRTSGSENEQFF. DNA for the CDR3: TGTGCCAGCAGCCGAACTAGCGGGAGCGAGAATGAGCAGTTCTTC.

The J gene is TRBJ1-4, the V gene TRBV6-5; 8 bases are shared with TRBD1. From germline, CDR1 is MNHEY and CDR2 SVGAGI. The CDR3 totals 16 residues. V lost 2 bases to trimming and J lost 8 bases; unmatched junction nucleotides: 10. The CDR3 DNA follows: TGTGCCAGCAGTTACAGGGTCAGGGGGCTTCAGGAAAAACTGTTTTTT. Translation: CASSYRVRGLQEKLFF.

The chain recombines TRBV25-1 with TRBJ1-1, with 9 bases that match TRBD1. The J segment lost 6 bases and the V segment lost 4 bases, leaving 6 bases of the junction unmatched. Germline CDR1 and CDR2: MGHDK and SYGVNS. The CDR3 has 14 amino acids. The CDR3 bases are TGTGCCAGCAGTGGGGGACAGGGTTGGGCTGAAGCTTTCTTT. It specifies CASSGGQGWAEAFF.

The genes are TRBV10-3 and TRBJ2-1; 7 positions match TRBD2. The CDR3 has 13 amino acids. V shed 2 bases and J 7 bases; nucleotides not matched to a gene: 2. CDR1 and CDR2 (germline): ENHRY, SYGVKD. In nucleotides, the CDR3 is TGTGCCATCAGTGAGCGAGCGGGGAATGAGCAGTTCTTC. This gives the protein CAISERAGNEQFF.

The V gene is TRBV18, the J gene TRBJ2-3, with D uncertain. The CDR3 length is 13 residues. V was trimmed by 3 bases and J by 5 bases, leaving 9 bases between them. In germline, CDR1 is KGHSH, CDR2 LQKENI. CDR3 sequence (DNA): TGTGCCAGCTCACCCGTCTCAGGAGATACGCAGTATTTT. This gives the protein CASSPVSGDTQYF.

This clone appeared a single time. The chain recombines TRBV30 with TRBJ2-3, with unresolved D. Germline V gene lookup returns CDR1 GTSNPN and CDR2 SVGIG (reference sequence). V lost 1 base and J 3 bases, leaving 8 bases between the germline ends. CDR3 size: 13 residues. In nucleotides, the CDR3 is TGTGCCTGGAGTGAGGGCTCTACAGATACGCAGTATTTT. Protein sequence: CAWSEGSTDTQYF.